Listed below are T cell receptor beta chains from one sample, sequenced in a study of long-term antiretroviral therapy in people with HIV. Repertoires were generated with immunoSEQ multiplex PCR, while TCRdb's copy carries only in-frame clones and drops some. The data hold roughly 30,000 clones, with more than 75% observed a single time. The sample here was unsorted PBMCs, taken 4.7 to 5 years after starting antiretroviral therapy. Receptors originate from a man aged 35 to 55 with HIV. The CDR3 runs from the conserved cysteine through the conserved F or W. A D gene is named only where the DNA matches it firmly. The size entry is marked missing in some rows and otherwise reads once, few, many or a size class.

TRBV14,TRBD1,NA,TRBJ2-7,TGTGCCAGCAGTACAGGGGGCCCGTACGAGCAGTACTTC,CASSTGGPYEQYF
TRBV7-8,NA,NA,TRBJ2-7,TGTGCCAGCAGCTTAGCTCAGGGACCCTCCTACGAGCAGTACTTC,CASSLAQGPSYEQYF
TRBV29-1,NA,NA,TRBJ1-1,TGCAGCGTTGAAGATCCTGGGAGGGAAGCTTTCTTT,CSVEDPGREAFF
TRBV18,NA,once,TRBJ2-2,TGTGCCAGCTCTCCGGGACTGGCGAACACCGGGGAGCTGTTTTTT,CASSPGLANTGELFF
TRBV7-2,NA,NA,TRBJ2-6,TGTGCCAGCAGCGCGGCGGCCAACGTCCTGACTTTC,CASSAAANVLTF
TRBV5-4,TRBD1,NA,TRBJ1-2,TGTGCCAGCAGCTTGGACCAACAGGGGGCGCTGAACTATGGCTACACCTTC,CASSLDQQGALNYGYTF
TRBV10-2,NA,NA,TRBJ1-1,TGCGCCAGCAGTGAAATCGCATACGGGGGGAACACTGAAGCTTTCTTT,CASSEIAYGGNTEAFF
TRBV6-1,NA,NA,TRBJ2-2,TGTGCCAGCACCATCCGACAGGATCTCACCGGGGAGCTGTTTTTT,CASTIRQDLTGELFF
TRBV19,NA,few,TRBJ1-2,TGTGCCAGTACGAAGGGGCGTGGCTACACCTTC,CASTKGRGYTF
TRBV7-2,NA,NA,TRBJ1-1,TGTGCCAGCAGCTTAGGTTTCGGGAACACTGAAGCTTTCTTT,CASSLGFGNTEAFF
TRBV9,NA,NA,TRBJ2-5,TGTGCCAGCAGCGTAGTACCTACGGGTATGGAGACCCAGTACTTC,CASSVVPTGMETQYF
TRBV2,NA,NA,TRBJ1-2,TGTGCCAGCAGCAAGGACAGAGGAGCCTATGGCTACACCTTC,CASSKDRGAYGYTF
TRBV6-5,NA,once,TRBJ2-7,TGTGCCAGCAGCACTCCTAGGCAGAGCGAGCAGTACTTC,CASSTPRQSEQYF
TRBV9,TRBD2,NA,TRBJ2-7,TGTGCCAGCAGCGCCTCCGGGACTAGCGGGTTCGAGCAGTACTTC,CASSASGTSGFEQYF
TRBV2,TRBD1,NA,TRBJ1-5,TGTGCCAGCAGTGACGGGACAGGGGGTCCAAATCAGCCCCAGCATTTT,CASSDGTGGPNQPQHF
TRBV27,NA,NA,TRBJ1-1,TGTGCCAGCAGTTTATCTGGGGGTTTGAACACTGAAGCTTTCTTT,CASSLSGGLNTEAFF
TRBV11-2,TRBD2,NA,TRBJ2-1,TGTGCCAGCAGCTTAGTGTCGGGAGGAGGTGTTGAGCAGTTCTTC,CASSLVSGGGVEQFF
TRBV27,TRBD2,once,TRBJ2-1,TGTGCCAGCAGAGCGGGGGAATACAATGAGCAGTTCTTC,CASRAGEYNEQFF
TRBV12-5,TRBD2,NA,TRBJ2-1,TGTGCTAGTGGTTTGGACGAGATAGCGGGAGCTAATGAGCAGTTCTTC,CASGLDEIAGANEQFF
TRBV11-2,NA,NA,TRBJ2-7,TGTGCCAGCAGCTCCCCGCGGAGTTTCCCCTACGAGCAGTACTTC,CASSSPRSFPYEQYF
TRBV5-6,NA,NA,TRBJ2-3,TGTGCCAGCAGCCCTGGAGGAGGGGCAGATACGCAGTATTTT,CASSPGGGADTQYF
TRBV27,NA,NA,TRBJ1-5,TGTGCCAGCAGTTTGGCGCAGAGCAATCAGCCCCAGCATTTT,CASSLAQSNQPQHF
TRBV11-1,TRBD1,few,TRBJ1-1,TGTGCCAGCAGCTCTTGGGACAGTTCGGTCCCCGAAGCTTTCTTT,CASSSWDSSVPEAFF
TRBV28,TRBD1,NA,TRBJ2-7,TGTGCCAGCAGTGGGAGGACAGGGGGCGCCTACGAGCAGTACTTC,CASSGRTGGAYEQYF
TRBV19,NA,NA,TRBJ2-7,TGTGCCAGTAGTAAGGGGGGCCTCTCCTACGAGCAGTACTTC,CASSKGGLSYEQYF
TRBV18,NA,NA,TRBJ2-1,TGTGCCAGCTCACCAATGGACGGCAATGAGCAGTTCTTC,CASSPMDGNEQFF
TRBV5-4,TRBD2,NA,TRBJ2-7,TGTGCCAGCAGCTTGTTTCTAGCGGGTGTCTACGAGCAGTACTTC,CASSLFLAGVYEQYF
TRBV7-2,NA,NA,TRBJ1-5,TGTGCCAGCAGCTCGGGCCTTAGCAATCAGCCCCAGCATTTT,CASSSGLSNQPQHF
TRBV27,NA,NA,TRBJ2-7,TGTGCCAGCAGTTTAGTTGGCGGTAACTCCTACGAGCAGTACTTC,CASSLVGGNSYEQYF
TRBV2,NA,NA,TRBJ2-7,TGTGCCACAGGGTTCTCCTACGAGCAGTACTTC,CATGFSYEQYF
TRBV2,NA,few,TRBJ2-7,TGTGCCAGCACGGCAGGGGGGGTCGAGCAGTACTTC,CASTAGGVEQYF
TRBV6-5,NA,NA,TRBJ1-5,TGTGCCAGCAGCCGCGCCAGGGAAGTTCAGCCCCAGCATTTT,CASSRAREVQPQHF
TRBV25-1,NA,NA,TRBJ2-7,TGTGCCAGCAGTGCAGCCGGACCGCGCGAGCAGTACTTC,CASSAAGPREQYF
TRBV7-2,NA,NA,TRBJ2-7,TGTGCCAGCAGCTTCTACCTGACAAAAGGCCCCCTCGAGCAGTACTTC,CASSFYLTKGPLEQYF
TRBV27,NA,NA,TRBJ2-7,TGTGCCAGCAGTTTATTGGGCGGTGCCTACGAGCAGTACTTC,CASSLLGGAYEQYF
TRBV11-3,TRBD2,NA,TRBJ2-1,TGTGCCAGCAGCTTAGAAAATAGCGGGGGGGCGTATGAGCAGTTCTTC,CASSLENSGGAYEQFF
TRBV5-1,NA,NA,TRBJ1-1,TGCGCCAGCAGCTGGGACGGGTTGAACACTGAAGCTTTCTTT,CASSWDGLNTEAFF
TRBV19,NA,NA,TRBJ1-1,TGTGCCAGTAGTATGACGGTACCTTCTGAAGCTTTCTTT,CASSMTVPSEAFF
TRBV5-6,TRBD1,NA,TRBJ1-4,TGTGCCAGCAGCATAAGGACAGGCAGTAATGAAAAACTGTTTTTT,CASSIRTGSNEKLFF
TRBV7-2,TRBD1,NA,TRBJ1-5,TGTGCCAGCAGCCCGCAGACAGGGGCACTCAATCAGCCCCAGCATTTT,CASSPQTGALNQPQHF
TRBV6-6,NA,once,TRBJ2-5,TGTGCCAGCAGTTACCTGGGGGTAGAGACCCAGTACTTC,CASSYLGVETQYF
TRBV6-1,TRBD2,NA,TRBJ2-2,TGTGCCAGCGAAAGCGGGACGGCGAACACCGGGGAGCTGTTTTTT,CASESGTANTGELFF
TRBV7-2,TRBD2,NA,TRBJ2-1,TGTGCCAGCAGCTCCCCCAAATTCGGTAGCGGGTTTAATAATGAGCAGTTCTTC,CASSSPKFGSGFNNEQFF
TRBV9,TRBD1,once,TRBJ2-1,TGTGCCAGCAGCGTAGCAGGGGGCCTATACAATGAGCAGTTCTTC,CASSVAGGLYNEQFF
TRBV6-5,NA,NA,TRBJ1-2,TGTGCCAGCAGCCCCCAGGCGGACTATGGCTACACCTTC,CASSPQADYGYTF
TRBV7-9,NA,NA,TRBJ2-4,TGTGCCAGCAGCTCGGGCGTAGGAGGGGACAAAAACATTCAGTACTTC,CASSSGVGGDKNIQYF
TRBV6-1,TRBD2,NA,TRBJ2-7,TGTGCCAGCAGTGAAGCGGGTAGCGGGATGTCCTACGAGCAGTACTTC,CASSEAGSGMSYEQYF
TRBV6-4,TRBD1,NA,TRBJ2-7,TGTGCCAGCTTAGAGGGGGACAGGACCTACGAGCAGTACTTC,CASLEGDRTYEQYF
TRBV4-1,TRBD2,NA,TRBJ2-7,TGCGCCAGCAGCCAGACTAGCGGGAGCAGTTACGAGCAGTACTTC,CASSQTSGSSYEQYF
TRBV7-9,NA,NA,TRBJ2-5,TGTGCCAGCAGCTTGACGTTGGAGACCCAGTACTTC,CASSLTLETQYF
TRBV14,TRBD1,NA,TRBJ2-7,TGTGCCAGCAGGCCGACAGGGTGGACCTACGAGCAGTACTTC,CASRPTGWTYEQYF
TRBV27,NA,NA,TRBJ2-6,TGTGCCAGCAGTTTTGGTCGGACTGGGGCCAACGTCCTGACTTTC,CASSFGRTGANVLTF
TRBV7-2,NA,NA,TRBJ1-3,TGTGCCAGCAGCCGAGCGGTCTCTGGAAACACCATATATTTT,CASSRAVSGNTIYF
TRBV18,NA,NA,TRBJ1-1,TGTGCCAGCTCACCCCAGGACGGATTGAACACTGAAGCTTTCTTT,CASSPQDGLNTEAFF
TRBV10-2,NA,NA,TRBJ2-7,TGCGCCAGCAGCCTACCGAGCACGGGGCGTTCGTCCTACGAGCAGTACTTC,CASSLPSTGRSSYEQYF